These 27 T cell receptor beta chains share one sample of origin, sequenced in a study of T cell responses to AZD1222 COVID-19 vaccine. Here immunoSEQ multiplex PCR was the method, and the copy in TCRdb shows in-frame clones only, minus some. The sample has roughly 70,000 clones, about 91% seen once. The sample in question was peripheral blood, obtained 28 days after the second AZD1222 dose. Every receptor here comes from an adult who received the AZD1222 COVID-19 vaccine.

The chain carries TRBV5-5 and TRBJ2-1; D ambiguous. Germline V gene lookup returns CDR1 SGHKS and CDR2 YYEKEE (reference sequence). The V end lost 4 bases, the J end lost 5 bases, and 7 bases lay between the germline ends. There are 12 residues in the CDR3. CDR3: CASSTLNNEQFF. CDR3 coding DNA: TGTGCCAGCAGCACACTGAACAATGAGCAGTTCTTC.

V and J are TRBV4-2 and TRBJ1-5; 7 bases map to TRBD1. From germline, CDR1 is LGHNA and CDR2 YNFKEQ. The junction had 3 bases not matched to a gene; V was cut back by 1 base and J by 0 bases. The CDR3 runs 16 residues. The CDR3 nucleotides read TGTGCCAGCAGCCAAGGACAGGGCCATAGCAATCAGCCCCAGCATTTT. It translates to CASSQGQGHSNQPQHF.

This sequence joins TRBV5-1 and TRBJ2-1; 8 bases align to TRBD2. The CDR3 runs 16 residues. Germline CDR1 is SGHRS and CDR2 is YFSETQ. V lost 0 bases and J lost 8; bases outside the gene matches: 10. In DNA, the CDR3 is TGCGCCAGCAGCTTGGGTTCTGGGACTAGGGTTTATGAGCAGTTCTTC. As protein: CASSLGSGTRVYEQFF.

The chain couples TRBV5-1 to TRBJ2-1, with a possible D match to TRBD2 (6 bases). The CDR3 runs to 16 residues. Germline lookup yields CDR1 SGHRS and CDR2 YFSETQ. Trimming removed 1 base from V and 3 bases from J, with 14 bases in between. DNA of the CDR3: TGCGCCAGCAGCTTGAGGGACTCCCCTCGCTACAATGAGCAGTTCTTC. It is translated as CASSLRDSPRYNEQFF. Full variable domain (outside the CDR3, taken from reference TRBV5-1 and TRBJ2-1): KAGVTQTPRYLIKTRGQQVTLSCSPISGHRSVSWYQQTPGQGLQFLFEYFSETQRNKGNFPGRFSGRQFSNSRSEMNVSTLELGDSALYLCASSLRDSPRYNEQFFGPGTRLTVL.

The chain recombines TRBV6-5 with TRBJ2-3, with 8 bases matching TRBD2. Germline CDR1 and CDR2: MNHEY and SVGAGI. The CDR3 length is 13 residues. The V and J ends lost 7 bases and 3 bases, in that order; junction bases with no gene match: 3. CDR3: CASKRLATDTQYF. The CDR3 DNA sequence: TGTGCCAGCAAAAGACTAGCGACAGATACGCAGTATTTT.

The chain uses TRBV9 and TRBJ2-7; D tentatively fits TRBD1 or TRBD2 (5 bases each). Trimming pared 0 bases from V and 6 bases from J, leaving 10 bases between. The CDR3 is made up of 13 amino acids. Germline V gene lookup returns CDR1 SGDLS and CDR2 YYNGEE. The CDR3 nucleotides are TGTGCCAGCAGCGTAGGATCTGGGACCGAGCAGTACTTC. Amino acids: CASSVGSGTEQYF.

The rearrangement uses TRBV6-4 and TRBJ1-5; possible D gene TRBD1, 5 bases. V gave up 4 bases and J gave up 2 bases, with 9 bases separating them. This CDR3 has 14 amino acids. The germline V gene encodes CDR1 MRHNA and CDR2 SNTAGT. The DNA for the CDR3 is TGTGCCAGCAGTGTTCGGGGACGCAATCAGCCCCAGCATTTT. Its translation: CASSVRGRNQPQHF.

This sequence joins TRBV12-3 or TRBV12-4 and TRBJ1-2; D remains ambiguous. The CDR3 is 10 amino acids. Deletions cut 3 bases from V and 7 bases from J, with 3 bases between. This CDR3 reads CASSLGGYTF. The CDR3 coding sequence is TGTGCCAGCAGTTTGGGTGGCTACACCTTC.

The sample holds a few counts of this clone. The rearrangement uses TRBV7-3 and TRBJ2-1, with a weak D call TRBD2 (6 bases). The germline V and J ends were trimmed by 2 bases and 5 bases, with 28 bases remaining between them. Germline CDR1 reads SGHTA; CDR2 reads FQGTGA. The CDR3 consists of 20 residues. The CDR3 is CASSLQSPPVAGLTNNEQFF. CDR3 nucleotides: TGTGCCAGCAGCTTACAATCGCCTCCAGTCGCCGGACTAACAAACAATGAGCAGTTCTTC. The whole variable domain, remainder taken from reference TRBV7-3 and TRBJ2-1, is GAGVSQTPSNKVTEKGKYVELRCDPISGHTALYWYRQSLGQGPEFLIYFQGTGAADDSGLPNDRFFAVRPEGSVSTLKIQRTERGDSAVYLCASSLQSPPVAGLTNNEQFFGPGTRLTVL.

The chain has TRBV27 and TRBJ2-3; 9 bases align to TRBD1. Germline V gene sequence: CDR1 MNHEY, CDR2 SMNVEV (reference sequence). The CDR3 spans 17 residues. V trimming: 5 bases; J trimming: 2 bases; junction bases outside the gene matches: 11. The CDR3 protein is CASSRPRDRDHTDTQYF. The CDR3 nucleotides read TGTGCCAGCAGTCGCCCGCGGGACAGGGACCACACAGATACGCAGTATTTT.

In its sample, this clone was seen once. The V call is TRBV7-3, the J call TRBJ2-1; 11 bases align to TRBD2. CDR3 length: 16 residues. Trimming removed 5 bases from V and 7 bases from J; junction bases left unmatched: 10. Germline assignment: CDR1 SGHTA and CDR2 FQGTGA. The CDR3 coding sequence is TGTGCCAGCAGCATTTCCGGGACTAGCGGCCAAAATGAGCAGTTCTTC. It specifies CASSISGTSGQNEQFF.

As concerns this clone: It is unclear where the CDR3 begins or ends on the DNA, so no DNA is shown, and the CDR3 is as TCRdb lists it. The chain employs TRBV21-1 and TRBJ1-2; TRBD1, the D gene given by the table, was not confirmed from the DNA. TRBV21-1 is noted as a pseudogene. The CDR3 is 14 amino acids in total, end residues counted. CDR3 amino acids: CASSKVGGGAGYTF.

The gene calls are TRBV5-1 and TRBJ1-5, with D hard to call. Per the germline V gene, CDR1 is SGHRS and CDR2 is YFSETQ. The CDR3 totals 17 residues. V gave up 3 bases and J gave up 0 bases, with 16 bases separating them. CDR3 sequence: CASSSSSLQHSNQPQHF. CDR3 DNA: TGCGCCAGCAGCTCCTCGTCCCTGCAGCATAGCAATCAGCCCCAGCATTTT.

The chain combines TRBV9 with TRBJ2-7, with 10 bases fitting TRBD1. Germline V CDR1 and CDR2: SGDLS, YYNGEE. The CDR3 loop spans 15 amino acids. V shed 2 bases and J 2 bases; nucleotides not matched to a gene: 4. The CDR3 DNA reads TGTGCCAGCAGCGTCCGGGACAGGGGCGCCTACGAGCAGTACTTC. It is translated as CASSVRDRGAYEQYF.

V gene TRBV9 combines with J gene TRBJ1-2; D is unclear. V lost 0 bases, J lost 8 bases, and 14 bases lay in between. CDR3 length: 14 residues. CDR1 and CDR2 (germline): SGDLS, YYNGEE. The CDR3 spells CASSVVGGQPGYTF. The CDR3 nucleotides read TGTGCCAGCAGCGTAGTAGGTGGGCAGCCAGGCTACACCTTC.

This chain joins TRBV7-8 and TRBJ1-6; no firm D call. The CDR3 sequence is 14 residues long. Trimming took 5 bases from V and 10 from J, leaving 15 bases between them. CDR1 is SGHVS and CDR2 is FQNEAQ in the germline V gene. The CDR3 is CASSLGRPRSPLHF. The CDR3 DNA reads TGTGCCAGCAGCCTCGGACGCCCAAGATCACCCCTCCACTTT. Variable domain in full (rest from reference TRBV7-8 and TRBJ1-6): GAGVSQSPRYKVAKRGQDVALRCDPISGHVSLFWYQQALGQGPEFLTYFQNEAQLDKSGLPSDRFFAERPEGSVSTLKIQRTQQEDSAVYLCASSLGRPRSPLHFGNGTRLTVT.

The chain employs TRBV29-1 and TRBJ1-2; a possible D gene is TRBD1 (6 bases). V was pared by 7 bases and J by 7 bases, with 19 bases between. Germline V gene sequence: CDR1 SQVTM, CDR2 ANQGSEA. The CDR3 length is 13 residues. The CDR3 region has the DNA TGCAGCGCCCGGGCGGGGGGGGCTCTTGGCTACACCTTC. It yields the protein CSARAGGALGYTF. Together with reference TRBV29-1 and TRBJ1-2, the CDR3 gives the full variable domain: SAVISQKPSRDICQRGTSLTIQCQVDSQVTMMFWYRQQPGQSLTLIATANQGSEATYESGFVIDKFPISRPNLTFSTLTVSNMSPEDSSIYLCSARAGGALGYTFGSGTRLTVV.

The rearrangement uses TRBV5-1 and TRBJ2-5, with 10 bases matching TRBD2. This CDR3 region has 15 residues. V was clipped by 4 bases and J by 5 bases; unmatched bases: 8. Germline V gene data show CDR1 as SGHRS and CDR2 as YFSETQ. Here the CDR3 DNA reads TGCGCCAGCAGCGGAAGCGGGGGGGCCAGGGAGACCCAGTACTTC. This encodes CASSGSGGARETQYF.

This chain uses TRBV5-1 with TRBJ2-7; 8 bases fit TRBD1. Germline V CDR1 and CDR2: SGHRS, YFSETQ. Losses at the gene ends were 2 bases for V and 8 bases for J; bases not matched to a gene: 9. CDR3 size: 14 residues. The CDR3 coding sequence is TGCGCCAGCAGCTTAGAACAGGGGGTATTAAAGCAGTACTTC. Translated, it gives CASSLEQGVLKQYF. Full variable domain (missing parts from reference TRBV5-1 and TRBJ2-7): KAGVTQTPRYLIKTRGQQVTLSCSPISGHRSVSWYQQTPGQGLQFLFEYFSETQRNKGNFPGRFSGRQFSNSRSEMNVSTLELGDSALYLCASSLEQGVLKQYFGPGTRLTVT.

The chain combines TRBV6-2 or TRBV6-3 with TRBJ2-5; weak D call: TRBD2 (5 bases). The CDR3 length is 14 residues. The V and J ends lost 2 bases and 4 bases respectively, with 11 bases between them. Germline CDR1 is MNHEY and CDR2 is SVGEGT. CDR3 sequence (DNA): TGTGCCAGCAGTTACGTTACTAGGCGAGAGACCCAGTACTTC. It translates to CASSYVTRRETQYF.

J is TRBJ1-4 and V is TRBV2, with TRBD1 matching 7 bases. This CDR3 spans 14 amino acids. The germline V gene has CDR1 SNHLY and CDR2 FYNNEI. Trimming at V came to 6 bases and at J to 1 base, leaving 2 bases not matched to a gene. The CDR3 sequence: CASRRDRTNEKLFF. DNA of the CDR3: TGTGCCAGCAGAAGGGACAGAACTAATGAAAAACTGTTTTTT.

The gene calls are TRBV5-8 and TRBJ2-4, with 8 bases lining up with TRBD1. The trim removed 5 bases at V and 6 bases at J, leaving 7 bases unmatched. The germline CDR1 and CDR2 sequences are SGHTS and YDEGEE. The CDR3 has 14 residues. The CDR3 is CASRTTGATNIQYF. Written as DNA, the CDR3 is TGTGCCAGCAGGACGACAGGGGCAACAAACATTCAGTACTTC. Based on the CDR3 plus reference TRBV5-8 and TRBJ2-4, the full variable domain is EAGVTQSPTHLIKTRGQQATLRCSPISGHTSVYWYQQALGLGLQFLLWYDEGEERNRGNFPPRFSGRQFPNYSSELNVNALELEDSALYLCASRTTGATNIQYFGAGTRLSVL.

CDR3 in DNA: TGTGCCAGCAGCCAAGTGGCCTTAGCGGTTAGCTCCTACGAGCAGTACGTC. This gives the protein CASSQVALAVSSYEQYV. V usage is TRBV4-2 and J usage is TRBJ2-7; D perhaps matches TRBD2 (6 bases). CDR1 is LGHNA and CDR2 is YNFKEQ in the germline V gene. This CDR3 is 17 amino acids long. The V gene lost 1 base and the J gene lost 0 bases, with 16 bases spanning the gap.

This sequence joins TRBV5-8 and TRBJ2-7; D call uncertain. The germline V gene encodes CDR1 SGHTS and CDR2 YDEGEE. V was shortened by 4 bases and J by 3 bases, with 2 bases between the two germline ends. This CDR3 has 10 residues. The CDR3 region is CASSNYEQYF. CDR3 coding DNA: TGTGCCAGCAGCAACTACGAGCAGTACTTC.

J is TRBJ2-1 and V is TRBV5-1; perhaps TRBD2 as D (5 bases). Germline CDR1 SGHRS, CDR2 YFSETQ. Trimming took off 4 bases at V and 0 bases at J, with 11 bases between the two ends. The CDR3 is made up of 15 amino acids. The CDR3 DNA follows: TGCGCCAGCAGCCCCGCGGGCGTCTCCTACAATGAGCAGTTCTTC. This sequence encodes CASSPAGVSYNEQFF.

V usage is TRBV11-3 and J usage is TRBJ2-1, with no clear D. Looked up from germline, CDR1 is SGHNT and CDR2 is YENEEA. The CDR3 sequence is 13 residues long. V was trimmed by 1 base and J by 5 bases, leaving 6 bases between them. DNA for the CDR3: TGTGCCAGCAGCTTAGGACCTAACAATGAGCAGTTCTTC. Translating gives CASSLGPNNEQFF.

The V and J genes are TRBV7-2 and TRBJ1-1, with 7 nucleotides matching TRBD1. The junction had 6 bases not matched to a gene; V was cut back by 4 bases and J by 7 bases. The CDR3 extends over 13 amino acids. The V gene's germline CDR1 is SGHTA and CDR2 FQGNSA. The CDR3 region has the DNA TGTGCCAGCAGCTATAAACAGGGGAATGAAGCTTTCTTT. Its protein is CASSYKQGNEAFF.